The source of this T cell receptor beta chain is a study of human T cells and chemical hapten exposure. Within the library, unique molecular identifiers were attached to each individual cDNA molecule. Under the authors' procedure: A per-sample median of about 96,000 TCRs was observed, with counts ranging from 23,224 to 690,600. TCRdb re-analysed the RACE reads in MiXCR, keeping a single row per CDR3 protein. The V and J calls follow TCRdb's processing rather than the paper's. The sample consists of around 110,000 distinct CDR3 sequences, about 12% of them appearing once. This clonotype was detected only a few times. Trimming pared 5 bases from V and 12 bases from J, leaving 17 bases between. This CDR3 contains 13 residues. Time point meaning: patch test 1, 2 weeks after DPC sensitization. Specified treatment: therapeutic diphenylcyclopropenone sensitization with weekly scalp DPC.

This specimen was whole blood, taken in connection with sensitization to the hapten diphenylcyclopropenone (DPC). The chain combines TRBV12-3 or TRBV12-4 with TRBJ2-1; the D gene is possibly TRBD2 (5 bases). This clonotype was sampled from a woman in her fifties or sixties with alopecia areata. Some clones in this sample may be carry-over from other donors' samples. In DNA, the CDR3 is TGTGCCAGCAGTCCCCGGGTGGGGAGTAGGCAGTTCTTC. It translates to CASSPRVGSRQFF.